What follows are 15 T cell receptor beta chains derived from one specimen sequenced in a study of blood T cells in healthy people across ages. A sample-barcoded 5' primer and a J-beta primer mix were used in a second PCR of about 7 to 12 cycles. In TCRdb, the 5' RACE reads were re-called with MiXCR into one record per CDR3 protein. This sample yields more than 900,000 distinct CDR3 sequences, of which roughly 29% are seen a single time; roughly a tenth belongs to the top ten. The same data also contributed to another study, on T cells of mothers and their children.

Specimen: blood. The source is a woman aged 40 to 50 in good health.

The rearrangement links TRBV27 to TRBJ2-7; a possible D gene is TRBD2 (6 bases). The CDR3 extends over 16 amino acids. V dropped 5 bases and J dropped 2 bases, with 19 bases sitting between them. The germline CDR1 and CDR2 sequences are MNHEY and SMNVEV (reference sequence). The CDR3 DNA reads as TGTGCCAGCAGTCCCGGGACTCACCTTACAACCTACGAGCAGTACTTC. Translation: CASSPGTHLTTYEQYF.

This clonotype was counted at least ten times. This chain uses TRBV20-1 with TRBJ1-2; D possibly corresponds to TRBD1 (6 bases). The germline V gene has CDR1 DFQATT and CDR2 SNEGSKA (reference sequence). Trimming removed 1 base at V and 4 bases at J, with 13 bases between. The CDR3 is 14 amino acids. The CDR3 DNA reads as TGCAGTGCTAGAGGTGACAGGTCATCCTATGGCTACACCTTC. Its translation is CSARGDRSSYGYTF.

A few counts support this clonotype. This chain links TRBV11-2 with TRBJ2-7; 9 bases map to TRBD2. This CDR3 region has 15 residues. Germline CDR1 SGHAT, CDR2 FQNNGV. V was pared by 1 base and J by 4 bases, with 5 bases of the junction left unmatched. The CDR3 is CASSLVASGDYEQYF. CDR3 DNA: TGTGCCAGCAGCTTAGTGGCTAGCGGGGATTACGAGCAGTACTTC.

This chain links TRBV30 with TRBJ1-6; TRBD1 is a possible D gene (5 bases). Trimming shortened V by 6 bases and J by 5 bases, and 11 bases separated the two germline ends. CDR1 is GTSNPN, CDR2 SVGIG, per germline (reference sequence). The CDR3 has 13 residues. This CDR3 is CACRGPNNSPLHF. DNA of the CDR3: TGTGCCTGTCGGGGACCGAATAATTCACCCCTCCACTTT.

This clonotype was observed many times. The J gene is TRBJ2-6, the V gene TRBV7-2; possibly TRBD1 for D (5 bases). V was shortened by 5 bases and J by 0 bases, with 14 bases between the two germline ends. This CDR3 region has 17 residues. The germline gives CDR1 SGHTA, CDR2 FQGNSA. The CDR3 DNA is TGTGCCAGCAGCCCAGGGTTCCCCTACTCTGGGGCCAACGTCCTGACTTTC. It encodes CASSPGFPYSGANVLTF.

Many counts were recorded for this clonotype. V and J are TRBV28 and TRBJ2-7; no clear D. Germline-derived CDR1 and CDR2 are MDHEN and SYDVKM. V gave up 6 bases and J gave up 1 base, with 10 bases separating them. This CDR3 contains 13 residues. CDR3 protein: CASSQTPSYEQYF. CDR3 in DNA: TGTGCCAGCAGCCAAACACCTTCCTACGAGCAGTACTTC.

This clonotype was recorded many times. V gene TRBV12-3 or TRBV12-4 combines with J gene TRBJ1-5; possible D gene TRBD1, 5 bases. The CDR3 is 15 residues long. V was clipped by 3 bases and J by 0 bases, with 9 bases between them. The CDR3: CASSLGPYSNQPQHF. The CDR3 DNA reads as TGTGCCAGCAGTTTGGGACCTTATAGCAATCAGCCCCAGCATTTT.

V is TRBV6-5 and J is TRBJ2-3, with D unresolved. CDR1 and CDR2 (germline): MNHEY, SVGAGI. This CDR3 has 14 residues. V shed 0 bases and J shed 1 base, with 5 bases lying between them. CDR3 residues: CASSYSHGTDTQYF. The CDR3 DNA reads TGTGCCAGCAGTTACTCTCACGGCACAGATACGCAGTATTTT.

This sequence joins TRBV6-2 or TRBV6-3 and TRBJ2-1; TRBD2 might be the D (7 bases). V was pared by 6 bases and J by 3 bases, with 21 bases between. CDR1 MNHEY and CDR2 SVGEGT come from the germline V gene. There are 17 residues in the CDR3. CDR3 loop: CASRSSGGAYFYNEQFF. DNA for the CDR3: TGTGCCAGCAGATCATCTGGGGGGGCTTACTTCTACAATGAGCAGTTCTTC.

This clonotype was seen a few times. In nucleotides, the CDR3 is TGCAGTGCTAGGGACGGGGACCTGGGGTCCTATAATTCACCCCTCCACTTT. Amino acid sequence: CSARDGDLGSYNSPLHF. The chain combines TRBV20-1 with TRBJ1-6, with a possible D match to TRBD1 (5 bases). V was clipped by 3 bases and J by 1 base, with 16 bases between them. The CDR3 length is 17 residues. Germline lookup yields CDR1 DFQATT and CDR2 SNEGSKA (reference sequence).

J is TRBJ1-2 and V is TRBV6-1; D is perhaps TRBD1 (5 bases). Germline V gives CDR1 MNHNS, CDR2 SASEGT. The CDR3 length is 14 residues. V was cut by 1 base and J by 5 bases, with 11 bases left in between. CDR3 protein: CASSEGGPTYGYTF. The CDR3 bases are TGTGCCAGCAGTGAAGGGGGCCCAACGTATGGCTACACCTTC.

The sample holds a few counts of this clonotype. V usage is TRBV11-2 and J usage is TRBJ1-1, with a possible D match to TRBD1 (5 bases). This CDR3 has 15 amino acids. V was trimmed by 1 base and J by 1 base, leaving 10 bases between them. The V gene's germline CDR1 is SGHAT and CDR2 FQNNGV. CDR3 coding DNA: TGTGCCAGCAGCTTAGCGCGCGACAGGAACACTGAAGCTTTCTTT. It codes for CASSLARDRNTEAFF.

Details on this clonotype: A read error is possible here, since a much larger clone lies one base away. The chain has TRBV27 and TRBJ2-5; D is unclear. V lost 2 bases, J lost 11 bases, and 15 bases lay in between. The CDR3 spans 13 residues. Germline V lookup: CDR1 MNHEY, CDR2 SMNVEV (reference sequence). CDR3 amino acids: CASSLPGTVEQYF. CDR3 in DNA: TGTGCCAGCAGTTTACCGGGCACCGTTGAACAGTACTTC.

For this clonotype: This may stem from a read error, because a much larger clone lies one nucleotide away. CDR3 protein: CSGRRTSQETQYF. The CDR3 DNA sequence: TGCAGCGGGCGGCGGACGAGCCAAGAGACCCAGTACTTC. This chain connects TRBV29-1 to TRBJ2-5, with D uncertain. V was clipped by 7 bases and J by 1 base, with 13 bases between them. Per germline, CDR1 SQVTM and CDR2 ANQGSEA. This CDR3 has 13 residues.

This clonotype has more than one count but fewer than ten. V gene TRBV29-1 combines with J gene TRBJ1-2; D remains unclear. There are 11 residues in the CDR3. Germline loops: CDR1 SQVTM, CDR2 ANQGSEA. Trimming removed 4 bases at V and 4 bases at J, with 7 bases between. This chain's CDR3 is CSVVSLYGYTF. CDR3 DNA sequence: TGCAGCGTTGTTAGCCTCTATGGCTACACCTTC.